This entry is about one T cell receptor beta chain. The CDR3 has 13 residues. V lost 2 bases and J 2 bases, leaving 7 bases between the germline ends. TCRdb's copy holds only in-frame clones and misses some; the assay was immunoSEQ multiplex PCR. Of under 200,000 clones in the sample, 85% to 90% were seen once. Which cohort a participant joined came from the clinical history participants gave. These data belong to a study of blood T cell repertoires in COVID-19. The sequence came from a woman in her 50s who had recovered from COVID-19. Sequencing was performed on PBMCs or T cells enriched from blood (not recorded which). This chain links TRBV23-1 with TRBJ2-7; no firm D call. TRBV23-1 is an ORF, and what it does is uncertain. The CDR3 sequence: CASSQPRAYEQYF. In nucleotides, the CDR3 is TGCGCCAGCAGTCAACCTCGGGCCTACGAGCAGTACTTC.